One sample yielded the 18 T cell receptor beta chains listed below, sequenced in a study of blood T cell repertoires in COVID-19 (TCRdb year 2020). The library relied on the immunoSEQ multiplex PCR assay. TCRdb stores this immuneACCESS table with in-frame sequences only. Part of the clones is absent; in the studies checked, under half of the shortfall reflects unresolved V genes, and no reason is known for the rest. The sample includes roughly 230,000 clones, with 70% to 90% observed a single time. The ten biggest clones cover 3.5% to 4.5% of the sample. The sample was peripheral blood. The receptors stem from a man aged 45-65 years with acute or convalescent COVID-19.

The rearrangement uses TRBV3-1 (or the pseudogene TRBV3-2) and TRBJ1-2; no reliable D call. The V gene's germline CDR1 is LGHDT and CDR2 YNNKEL (reference sequence). This CDR3 contains 14 residues. V was pared by 1 base and J by 7 bases, with 13 bases between. The CDR3 DNA follows: TGTGCCAGCAGCCAAGCCGCCTCGCGGGGTGGCTACACCTTC. Residues: CASSQAASRGGYTF.

This clone turned up a few times. CDR3 sequence reads: CASSVSSGIYEQYF. In DNA, the CDR3 is TGTGCCAGCAGCGTCTCTAGCGGGATCTACGAGCAGTACTTC. This rearrangement joins TRBV7-9 to TRBJ2-7; 9 bases align to TRBD2. The ends lost 5 bases at V and 3 bases at J; junction bases unmatched: 5. From germline, CDR1 is SEHNR and CDR2 FQNEAQ (reference sequence). The CDR3 consists of 14 residues.

The V call is TRBV18, the J call TRBJ2-7; TRBD1 agrees at 9 bases. The CDR3 consists of 15 residues. Germline loops: CDR1 KGHSH, CDR2 LQKENI. J lost 7 bases, V lost 0 bases, and 7 bases had no gene match. CDR3 sequence (DNA): TGTGCCAGCTCACCACCCGGGACAGGGTTGAGGGAGCAGTACTTC. Translated: CASSPPGTGLREQYF.

The CDR3 sequence is CASSHSRREGNEKLFF. The CDR3 DNA follows: TGTGCCAGCAGCCACAGCAGGAGGGAAGGTAATGAAAAACTGTTTTTT. This chain joins TRBV4-2 and TRBJ1-4; D ambiguous. The V end lost 3 bases, the J end lost 4 bases, and 15 bases lay between the germline ends. The germline V gene has CDR1 LGHNA and CDR2 YNFKEQ. The CDR3 covers 16 residues.

The chain employs TRBV27 and TRBJ2-5, with D possibly being TRBD2 (7 bases). CDR3 length: 12 residues. The germline V gene has CDR1 MNHEY and CDR2 SMNVEV (reference sequence). Trimming left V 6 bases short and J 5 bases short, with 10 bases between. CDR3 sequence reads: CASRGGPETQYF. CDR3 DNA: TGTGCCAGCAGGGGGGGGCCGGAGACCCAGTACTTC.

This chain connects TRBV28 to TRBJ1-2; 10 nucleotides line up with TRBD1. The germline CDR1 and CDR2 sequences are MDHEN and SYDVKM. V was clipped by 5 bases and J by 4 bases; unmatched bases: 4. This CDR3 spans 14 amino acids. DNA for the CDR3: TGTGCCAGCAGTCGGGACAGGGGAACCTATGGCTACACCTTC. This translates into CASSRDRGTYGYTF.

In nucleotides, the CDR3 is TGTGCCAGCAGCATGACAGGGGCGTCAGAGACCCAGTACTTC. This translates into CASSMTGASETQYF. This chain links TRBV9 with TRBJ2-5; TRBD1 matches 8 bases. The trim removed 4 bases at V and 4 bases at J, leaving 6 bases unmatched. The CDR3 is 14 residues long. The germline gives CDR1 SGDLS, CDR2 YYNGEE.

This chain links TRBV27 with TRBJ2-7; TRBD1 aligns across 8 bases. This CDR3 region has 16 residues. V lost 5 bases to trimming and J lost 2 bases; unmatched junction nucleotides: 11. The germline V gene has CDR1 MNHEY and CDR2 SMNVEV (reference sequence). CDR3 sequence (DNA): TGTGCCAGCAGTACGCATCCGGGACAGGTTACCTACGAGCAGTACTTC. Its protein is CASSTHPGQVTYEQYF.

The chain is built from TRBV7-8 and TRBJ1-4; D not resolved. CDR3 length equals 13 residues. Trimming cost V 1 base and J 10 bases, with 10 bases left between them. Germline V gene lookup returns CDR1 SGHVS and CDR2 FQNEAQ. The CDR3 nucleotides read TGTGCCAGCAGCTTAGTAGAGGGTGGAAAACTGTTTTTT. As protein: CASSLVEGGKLFF.

The chain has TRBV15 and TRBJ1-6; 9 bases line up with TRBD1. Trimming cost V 2 bases and J 3 bases; bases outside gene matches: 5. CDR3 length equals 17 residues. Per germline, CDR1 LNHNV and CDR2 YYDKDF (reference sequence). CDR3 in DNA: TGTGCCACCAGCAGACCGGGACAGGGAATCTATAATTCACCCCTCCACTTT. The encoded protein is CATSRPGQGIYNSPLHF.

This clone has just a few counts. This chain links TRBV11-3 with TRBJ2-1; 8 positions agree with TRBD2. V lost 0 bases to trimming and J lost 0 bases; unmatched junction nucleotides: 4. CDR1 SGHNT and CDR2 YENEEA come from the germline V gene. There are 17 residues in the CDR3. The CDR3 DNA is TGTGCCAGCAGCTTAGATCCTAGCGGGTACTCCTACAATGAGCAGTTCTTC. It is translated as CASSLDPSGYSYNEQFF.

This chain uses TRBV7-3 with TRBJ2-1; 8 nucleotides match TRBD2. With V trimmed by 3 bases and J by 5 bases, 6 bases remained unmatched. This CDR3 is 15 amino acids long. Germline V lookup: CDR1 SGHTA, CDR2 FQGTGA. The CDR3 region is CASSLVGLGNNEQFF. CDR3 nucleotide sequence: TGTGCCAGCAGCTTGGTGGGACTAGGGAACAATGAGCAGTTCTTC.

Comment on this clone: Additional DNA sequences in this sample encode the identical CDR3. The chain recombines TRBV2 with TRBJ1-1, with D perhaps matching TRBD1 (6 bases). Trimming cost V 6 bases and J 6 bases, with 8 bases left between them. There are 11 residues in the CDR3. Germline loops: CDR1 SNHLY, CDR2 FYNNEI. The CDR3 loop is CASRTGPEAFF. DNA for the CDR3: TGTGCCAGCAGGACAGGCCCTGAAGCTTTCTTT.

The chain uses TRBV2 and TRBJ1-5; 7 bases map to TRBD1. The CDR3 is 17 residues long. Germline loops: CDR1 SNHLY, CDR2 FYNNEI. Unmatched junction bases numbered 16, after V lost 6 bases and J lost 5 bases. CDR3 bases: TGTGCCAGCAGCGCGTCACCCTTGACAGGGACGGATCAGCCCCAGCATTTT. It translates to CASSASPLTGTDQPQHF.

The rearrangement joins TRBV2 to TRBJ2-1; 7 bases align to TRBD1. The V gene end was trimmed by 2 bases and the J gene end by 0 bases; junction bases not matched to a gene: 13. Looked up from germline, CDR1 is SNHLY and CDR2 is FYNNEI. The CDR3 loop spans 19 amino acids. The CDR3, as DNA: TGTGCCAGCAGTGAATTAAGCTTCGGGGCAGGGGGCTCCTACAATGAGCAGTTCTTC. Its translation is CASSELSFGAGGSYNEQFF.

The chain uses TRBV19 and TRBJ2-7, with D maybe TRBD2 (5 bases). The germline gives CDR1 LNHDA, CDR2 SQIVND (reference sequence). The V end was cut by 7 bases, the J end by 3 bases, with 13 bases between. The CDR3 length is 13 residues. CDR3 loop: CASTPGRDYEQYF. In nucleotides, the CDR3 is TGTGCCAGTACCCCGGGAAGGGACTACGAGCAGTACTTC. Full variable domain (outside the CDR3, taken from reference TRBV19 and TRBJ2-7): DGGITQSPKYLFRKEGQNVTLSCEQNLNHDAMYWYRQDPGQGLRLIYYSQIVNDFQKGDIAEGYSVSREKKESFPLTVTSAQKNPTAFYLCASTPGRDYEQYFGPGTRLTVT.

V and J are TRBV28 and TRBJ1-2; 8 positions match TRBD1. CDR1 is MDHEN and CDR2 is SYDVKM in the germline V gene. Trimming cost V 1 base and J 13 bases; bases outside gene matches: 11. This CDR3 has 14 residues. The CDR3 nucleotides read TGTGCCAGCAGTTTATCCGGGACAGGCCTTCACGCCACCTTC. It specifies CASSLSGTGLHATF.

This clone came up once. This sequence joins TRBV2 and TRBJ1-3, with a weak D call TRBD1 (5 bases). CDR1 is SNHLY and CDR2 is FYNNEI in the germline V gene. The CDR3 spans 15 residues. V gave up 5 bases and J gave up 0 bases, with 11 bases separating them. CDR3 loop: CASSQDRPSGNTIYF. The DNA for the CDR3 is TGTGCCAGCAGTCAAGACAGACCCTCTGGAAACACCATATATTTT. Full variable domain (rest looked up from reference TRBV2 and TRBJ1-3): EPEVTQTPSHQVTQMGQEVILRCVPISNHLYFYWYRQILGQKVEFLVSFYNNEISEKSEIFDDQFSVERPDGSNFTLKIRSTKLEDSAMYFCASSQDRPSGNTIYFGEGSWLTVV.